The text below deals with one T cell receptor (beta chain). The antigen is not known. The data derive from a study of T cell repertoires in cytomegalovirus infection. Study summary: Public TCR beta signature analysis indicated the presence of both CMV infection and matching HLA type.

Trimming cost V 5 bases and J 2 bases, with 10 bases left between them. Per germline, CDR1 ENHRY and CDR2 SYGVKD. This CDR3 contains 15 residues. TCRdb recomputed calls from the reads with MiXCR, one row per CDR3 protein. This sample has roughly 570,000 distinct CDR3 sequences, with 35% to 50% found just once. This sequence was found in a human donor in good health (CMV status not recorded). Some clones in this sample may be carry-over from other donors' samples. The sample consisted of cultured PBMCs, taken from culture after CMV antigen stimulation. This chain connects TRBV10-3 to TRBJ2-6, with a possible D match to TRBD1 (6 bases). The CDR3 protein is CAISKQGPGANVLTF. CDR3 nucleotide sequence: TGTGCCATCAGTAAACAGGGCCCTGGGGCCAACGTCCTGACTTTC.